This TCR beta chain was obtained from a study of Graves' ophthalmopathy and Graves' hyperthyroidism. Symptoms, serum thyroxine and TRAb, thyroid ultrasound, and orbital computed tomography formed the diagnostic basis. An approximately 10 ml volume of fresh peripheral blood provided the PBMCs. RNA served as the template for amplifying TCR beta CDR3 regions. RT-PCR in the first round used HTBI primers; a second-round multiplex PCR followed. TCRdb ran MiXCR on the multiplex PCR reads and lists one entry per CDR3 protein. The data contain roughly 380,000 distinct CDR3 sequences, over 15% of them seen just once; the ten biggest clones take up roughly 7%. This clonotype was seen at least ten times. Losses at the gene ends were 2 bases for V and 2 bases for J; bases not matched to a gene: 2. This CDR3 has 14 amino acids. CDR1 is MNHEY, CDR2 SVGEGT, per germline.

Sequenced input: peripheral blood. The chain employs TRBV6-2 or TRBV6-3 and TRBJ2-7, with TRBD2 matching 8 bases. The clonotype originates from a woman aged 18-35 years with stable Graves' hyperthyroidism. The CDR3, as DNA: TGTGCCAGCAGTTACGAGCGGGGGACCTACGAGCAGTACTTC. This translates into CASSYERGTYEQYF.